One T cell receptor (beta chain) is described in this entry. With 6 bases clipped from V and 4 bases from J, the junction kept 16 bases outside the gene matches. The CDR3 totals 18 residues. CDR1 is MNHEY and CDR2 is SMNVEV in the germline V gene (reference sequence). Naive-designated CD8 cells lacked CD45RO, were positively enriched for CCR7, and omitted terminally differentiated effector memory CD45RA+ cells. All donors were Caucasian adults living in Nashville, Tennessee. This entry is derived from a study of shared clonotypes between healthy human individuals. Deep-level assay runs were performed. Produced via immunoSEQ multiplex PCR; TCRdb's table is partial and in-frame only. The sample consists of roughly 2.1 million clones, about 93% of them appearing once.

The receptor was isolated from a man aged 18 to 30 in good health. Some clones in this sample may be carry-over from other donors' samples. What was sequenced was naive CD8+ T cells from PBMCs. This rearrangement joins TRBV27 to TRBJ2-2; 8 positions match TRBD2. The CDR3: CASSAQGREDLATGELFF. The CDR3 region has the DNA TGTGCCAGCAGCGCCCAGGGGCGGGAGGATTTAGCCACCGGGGAGCTGTTTTTT.